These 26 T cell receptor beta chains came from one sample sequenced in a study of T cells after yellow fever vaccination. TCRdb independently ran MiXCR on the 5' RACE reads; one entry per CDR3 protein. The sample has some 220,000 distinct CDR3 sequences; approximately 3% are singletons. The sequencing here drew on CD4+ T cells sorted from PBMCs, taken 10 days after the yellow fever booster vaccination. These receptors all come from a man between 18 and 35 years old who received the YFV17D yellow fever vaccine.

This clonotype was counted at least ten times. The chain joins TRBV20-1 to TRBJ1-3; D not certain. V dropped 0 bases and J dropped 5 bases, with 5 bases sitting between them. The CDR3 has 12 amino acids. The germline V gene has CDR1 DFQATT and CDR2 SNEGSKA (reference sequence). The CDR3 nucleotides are TGCAGTGCTAGAGAGGGGAGAAACACCATATATTTT. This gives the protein CSAREGRNTIYF.

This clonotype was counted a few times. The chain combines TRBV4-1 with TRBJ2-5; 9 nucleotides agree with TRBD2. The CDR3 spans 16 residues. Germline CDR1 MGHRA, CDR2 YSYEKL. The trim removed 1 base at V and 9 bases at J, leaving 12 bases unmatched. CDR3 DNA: TGCGCCAGCAGCCAAGCCCCCGCGGGGGGGCGTTTGGCCCAGTACTTC. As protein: CASSQAPAGGRLAQYF.

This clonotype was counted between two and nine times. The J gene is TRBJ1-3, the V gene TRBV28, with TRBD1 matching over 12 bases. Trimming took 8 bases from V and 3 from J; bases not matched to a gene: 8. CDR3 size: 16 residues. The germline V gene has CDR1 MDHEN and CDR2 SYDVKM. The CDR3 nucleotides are TGTGCCAGCCATTCCGGGACAGGGGGCTTTGGAAACACCATATATTTT. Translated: CASHSGTGGFGNTIYF. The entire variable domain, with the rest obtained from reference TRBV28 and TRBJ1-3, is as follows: DVKVTQSSRYLVKRTGEKVFLECVQDMDHENMFWYRQDPGLGLRLIYFSYDVKMKEKGDIPEGYSVSREKKERFSLILESASTNQTSMYLCASHSGTGGFGNTIYFGEGSWLTVV.

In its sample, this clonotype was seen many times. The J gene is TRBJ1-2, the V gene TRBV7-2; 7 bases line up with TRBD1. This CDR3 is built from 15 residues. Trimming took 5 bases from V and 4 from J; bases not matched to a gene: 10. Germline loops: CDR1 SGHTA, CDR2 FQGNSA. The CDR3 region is CASSINPGQSYGYTF. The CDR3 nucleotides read TGTGCCAGCAGCATAAACCCGGGACAGAGCTATGGCTACACCTTC.

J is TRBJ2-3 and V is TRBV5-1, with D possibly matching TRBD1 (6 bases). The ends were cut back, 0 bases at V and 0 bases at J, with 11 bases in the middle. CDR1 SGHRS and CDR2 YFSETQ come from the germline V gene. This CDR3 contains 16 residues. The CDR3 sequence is CASSLGTGSSTDTQYF. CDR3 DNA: TGCGCCAGCAGCTTGGGAACAGGGTCGAGCACAGATACGCAGTATTTT.

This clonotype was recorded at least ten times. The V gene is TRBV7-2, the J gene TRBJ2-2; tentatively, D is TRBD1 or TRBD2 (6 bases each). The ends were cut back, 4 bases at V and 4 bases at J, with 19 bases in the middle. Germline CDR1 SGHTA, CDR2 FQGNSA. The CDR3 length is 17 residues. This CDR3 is CASSYRRGTIITGELFF. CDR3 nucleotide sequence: TGTGCCAGCAGCTATAGACGGGGGACAATCATCACCGGGGAGCTGTTTTTT.

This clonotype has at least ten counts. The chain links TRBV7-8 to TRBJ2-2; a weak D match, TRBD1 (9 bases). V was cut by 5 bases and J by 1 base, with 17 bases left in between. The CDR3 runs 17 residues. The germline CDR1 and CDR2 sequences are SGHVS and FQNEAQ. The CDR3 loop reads CASSPRGGQGNTGELFF. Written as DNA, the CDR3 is TGTGCCAGCAGCCCCCGGGGGGGACAGGGGAACACCGGGGAGCTGTTTTTT.

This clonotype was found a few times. The CDR3 DNA follows: TGTGCCAGCAGCTCACGAGCGGGGGGGCCAGATGAGCAGTTCTTC. This encodes CASSSRAGGPDEQFF. The rearrangement uses TRBV5-4 and TRBJ2-1; TRBD2 aligns across 10 bases. This CDR3 is built from 15 residues. Trimming at V came to 3 bases and at J to 8 bases, leaving 8 bases not matched to a gene. The V gene's germline CDR1 is SGHNT and CDR2 YYREEE (reference sequence).

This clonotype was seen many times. CDR3 nucleotides: TGCGCCAGCAGCCGAGGTCGCGTGGGACAGGGGTACTCACCCCTCCACTTT. It encodes CASSRGRVGQGYSPLHF. This chain connects TRBV4-3 to TRBJ1-6; the match to TRBD1 covers 10 bases. The CDR3 contains 17 residues. Losses at the gene ends were 4 bases for V and 10 bases for J; bases not matched to a gene: 13. CDR1 and CDR2 (germline): LGHNA, YSLEER.

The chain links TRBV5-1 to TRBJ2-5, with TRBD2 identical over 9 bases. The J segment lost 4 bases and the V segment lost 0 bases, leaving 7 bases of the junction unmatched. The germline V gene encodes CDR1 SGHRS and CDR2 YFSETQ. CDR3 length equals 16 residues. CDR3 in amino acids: CASSLEPAGGTETQYF. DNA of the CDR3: TGCGCCAGCAGCTTGGAGCCAGCGGGGGGTACAGAGACCCAGTACTTC.

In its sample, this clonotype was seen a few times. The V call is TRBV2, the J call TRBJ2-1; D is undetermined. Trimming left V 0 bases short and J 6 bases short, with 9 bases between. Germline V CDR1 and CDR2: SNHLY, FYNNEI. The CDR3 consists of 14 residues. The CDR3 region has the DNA TGTGCCAGCAGTGAAGCGCGGCTCCTCAATGAGCAGTTCTTC. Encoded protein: CASSEARLLNEQFF.

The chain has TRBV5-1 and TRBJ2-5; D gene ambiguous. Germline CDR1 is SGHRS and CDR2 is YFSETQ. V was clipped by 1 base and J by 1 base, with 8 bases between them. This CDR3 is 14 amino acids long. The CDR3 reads CASSLSISQETQYF. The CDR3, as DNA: TGCGCCAGCAGCTTGAGCATCTCCCAAGAGACCCAGTACTTC.

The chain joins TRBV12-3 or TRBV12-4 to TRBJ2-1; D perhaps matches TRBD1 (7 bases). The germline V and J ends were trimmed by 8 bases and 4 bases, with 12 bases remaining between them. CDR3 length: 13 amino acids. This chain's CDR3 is CASGQGGYNEQFF. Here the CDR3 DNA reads TGTGCCAGCGGGCAGGGGGGTTACAATGAGCAGTTCTTC.

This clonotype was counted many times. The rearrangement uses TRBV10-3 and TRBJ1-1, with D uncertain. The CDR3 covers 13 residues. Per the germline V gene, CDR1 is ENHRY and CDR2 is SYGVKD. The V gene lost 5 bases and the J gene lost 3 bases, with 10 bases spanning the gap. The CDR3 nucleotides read TGTGCCATCAGTACTCGGTGGGACACTGAAGCTTTCTTT. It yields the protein CAISTRWDTEAFF.

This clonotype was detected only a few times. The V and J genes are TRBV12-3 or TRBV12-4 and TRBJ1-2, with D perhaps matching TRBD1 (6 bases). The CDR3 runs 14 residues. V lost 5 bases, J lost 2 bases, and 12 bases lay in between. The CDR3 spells CASSPRTANYGYTF. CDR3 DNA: TGTGCCAGCAGTCCCCGGACAGCAAACTATGGCTACACCTTC.

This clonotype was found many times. In DNA, the CDR3 is TGTGCCAGCAGTTTATTACTAGCTGGAGATACGCAGTATTTT. It encodes CASSLLLAGDTQYF. This chain connects TRBV12-3 or TRBV12-4 to TRBJ2-3, with D possibly TRBD2 on 6 matching bases. This CDR3 comprises 14 residues. V lost 2 bases and J lost 5, with 11 bases in between.

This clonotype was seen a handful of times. This chain's CDR3 is CASSLRLAISYNEQFF. Here the CDR3 DNA reads TGTGCCAGCAGCTTGCGGCTAGCGATCTCCTACAATGAGCAGTTCTTC. The rearrangement links TRBV11-1 to TRBJ2-1; maybe TRBD2 (6 bases). CDR1 is SGHAT and CDR2 is FQDESV in the germline V gene (reference sequence). This CDR3 contains 16 residues. Trimming took off 3 bases at V and 0 bases at J, with 12 bases between the two ends.

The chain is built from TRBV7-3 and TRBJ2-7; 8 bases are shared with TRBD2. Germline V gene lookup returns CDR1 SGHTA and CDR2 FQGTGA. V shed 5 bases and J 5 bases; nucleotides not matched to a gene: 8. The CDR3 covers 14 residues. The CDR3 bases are TGTGCCAGCAGCCCGTCGGGAGGGGACGACGAGCAGTACTTC. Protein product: CASSPSGGDDEQYF.

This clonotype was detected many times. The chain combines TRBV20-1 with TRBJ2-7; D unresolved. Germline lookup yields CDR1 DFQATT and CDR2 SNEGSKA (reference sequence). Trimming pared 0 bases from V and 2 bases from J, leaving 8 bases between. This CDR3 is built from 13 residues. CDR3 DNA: TGCAGTGCTAGAGATTGGATAACCTACGAGCAGTACTTC. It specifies CSARDWITYEQYF.

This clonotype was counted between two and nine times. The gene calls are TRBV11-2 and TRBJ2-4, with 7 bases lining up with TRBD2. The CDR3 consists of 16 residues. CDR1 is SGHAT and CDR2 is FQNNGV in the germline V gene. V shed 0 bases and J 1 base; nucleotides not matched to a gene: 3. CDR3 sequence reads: CASSLEYGGAKNIQYF. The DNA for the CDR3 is TGTGCCAGCAGCTTAGAATACGGGGGGGCCAAAAACATTCAGTACTTC.

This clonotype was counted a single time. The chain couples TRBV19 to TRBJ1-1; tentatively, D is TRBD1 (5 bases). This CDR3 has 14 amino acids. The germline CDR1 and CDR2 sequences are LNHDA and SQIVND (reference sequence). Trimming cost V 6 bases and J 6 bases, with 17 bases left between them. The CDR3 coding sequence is TGTGCCAGTAGGATCTATGCATTGGGGGCTGAAGCTTTCTTT. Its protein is CASRIYALGAEAFF.

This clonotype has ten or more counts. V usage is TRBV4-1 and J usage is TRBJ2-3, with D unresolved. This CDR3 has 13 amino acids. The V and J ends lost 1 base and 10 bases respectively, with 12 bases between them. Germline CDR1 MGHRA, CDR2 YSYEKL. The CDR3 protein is CASSQVPGGAQYF. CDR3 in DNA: TGCGCCAGCAGCCAAGTGCCCGGTGGTGCGCAGTATTTT.

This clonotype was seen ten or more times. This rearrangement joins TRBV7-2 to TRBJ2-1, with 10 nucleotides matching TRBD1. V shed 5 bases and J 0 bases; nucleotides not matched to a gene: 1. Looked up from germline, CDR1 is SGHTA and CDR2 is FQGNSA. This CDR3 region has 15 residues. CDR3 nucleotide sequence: TGTGCCAGCAGCCGGGACAGGGGCTCCTACAATGAGCAGTTCTTC. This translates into CASSRDRGSYNEQFF.

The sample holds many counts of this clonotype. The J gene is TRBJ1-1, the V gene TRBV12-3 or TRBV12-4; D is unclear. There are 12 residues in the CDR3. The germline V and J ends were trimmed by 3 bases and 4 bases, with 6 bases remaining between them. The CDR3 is CASSFGVTEAFF. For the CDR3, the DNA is TGTGCCAGCAGTTTCGGGGTCACTGAAGCTTTCTTT.

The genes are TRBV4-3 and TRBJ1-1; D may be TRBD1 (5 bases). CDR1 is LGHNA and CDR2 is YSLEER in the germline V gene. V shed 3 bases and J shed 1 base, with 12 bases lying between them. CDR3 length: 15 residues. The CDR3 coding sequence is TGCGCCAGCAGCCACCCCGGGACTCCGAACACTGAAGCTTTCTTT. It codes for CASSHPGTPNTEAFF.

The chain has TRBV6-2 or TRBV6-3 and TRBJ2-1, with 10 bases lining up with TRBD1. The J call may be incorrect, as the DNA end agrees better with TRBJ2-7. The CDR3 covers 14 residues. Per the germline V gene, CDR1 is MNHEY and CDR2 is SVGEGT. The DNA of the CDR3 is TGTGCCAGCAGGGGGACAGGGGTTTACAATGAGCAGTACTTC. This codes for CASRGTGVYNEQYF.